The rows below give T cell receptor beta chains drawn from one sample of a study of blood T cells in healthy people across ages. A single record per CDR3 protein comes from TCRdb applying MiXCR to the 5' RACE reads. The sample consists of 1.5 million to 2 million distinct CDR3 sequences, 28% of them appearing once. Sample: blood. Receptors were obtained from a woman between 25 and 40 years old in good health. CDR3s include the opening cysteine and the closing phenylalanine or tryptophan. A D gene is named only where the DNA matches it firmly. Some rows have no size entry. The others give once, few or many, or a class for an expanded clone.

D	V	J	size	DNA	CDR3
-	TRBV20-1	TRBJ2-5	many	TGCAGTGCTAGTAGACGCTGGACTACCAAAGAGACCCAGTACTTC	CSASRRWTTKETQYF
TRBD2	TRBV12-3/TRBV12-4	TRBJ2-1	-	TGTTCCAGCAGGACTAGATCCTACAATGAGCAGTTCTTC	CSSRTRSYNEQFF
TRBD1	TRBV5-1	TRBJ2-1	many	TGCGCCAGCAGTAGCGACAGGGATTACAATGAGCAGTTCTTC	CASSSDRDYNEQFF
-	TRBV28	TRBJ1-2	many	TGTGCCAGCAGCGTGACGGATGGCTACACCTTC	CASSVTDGYTF
TRBD2	TRBV12-3/TRBV12-4	TRBJ2-3	-	TGTGCCAGCAGTTCCCAAGCGGGAGGAGCAGATACGGAGTATTTT	CASSSQAGGADTEYF
-	TRBV4-2	TRBJ2-6	few	TGTGCCAGCAGCCGACCGACAGGAGCTGGGGCCAACGTCCTGACTTTC	CASSRPTGAGANVLTF
-	TRBV20-1	TRBJ2-3	few	TGCAGTGCTAGAGCGCTGGGGGATACGCAGTATTTT	CSARALGDTQYF
-	TRBV7-9	TRBJ2-7	-	TGTGCCAGCAGCTTAGAGGCGGCCTACGAGCGGTACTTC	CASSLEAAYERYF
-	TRBV6-2/TRBV6-3	TRBJ2-1	few	TGTGCCAGCGTAAGTCCCTCCTACAATGAGCAGTTCTTC	CASVSPSYNEQFF
-	TRBV28	TRBJ1-2	few	TGTGCCAGCAGGTCAGGCAGTTATGGCTACACCTTC	CASRSGSYGYTF
-	TRBV28	TRBJ2-7	-	TGTGCCAGCAGTTTCAGTATCCACGAGCAGTACTTC	CASSFSIHEQYF
-	TRBV12-3/TRBV12-4	TRBJ2-4	-	TGTGCCAGTAGTTTCGGGGGTGAAGACGAGCAGTGCTTC	CASSFGGEDEQCF
-	TRBV7-9	TRBJ2-3	few	TGTGCCAGCAGCTCGGCCCTCCTGCGGGATACGCAGTATTTT	CASSSALLRDTQYF
-	TRBV12-5	TRBJ1-2	-	TGTGCTAGTGGTTTATTTCAGGGGTCGGAGAATACAGGCTACACCTTC	CASGLFQGSENTGYTF
-	TRBV24-1	TRBJ2-3	-	TGTGCCACCAGCTCCGGGACAACAGGTAAAGGTACGCAGTATTTT	CATSSGTTGKGTQYF
TRBD2	TRBV6-1	TRBJ2-3	few	TGTGCCAGCAGTGAAGCGAAGCTAGCGGCGACAGATACGCAGTATTTT	CASSEAKLAATDTQYF
TRBD1	TRBV28	TRBJ1-4	few	TGTGCCAGCAGCCCGGGACAGGTCGAGGAAAAACTGTTTTTT	CASSPGQVEEKLFF